A single sample gave rise to the 9 T cell receptor beta chains below, sequenced in a study of glioma-infiltrating T cells after dendritic cell vaccination listed by TCRdb under 2016. Receptors were amplified or captured by the immunoSEQ multiplex PCR assay. The immuneACCESS repertoire file appears here via TCRdb, limited to in-frame rearrangements. These files lack a portion of the clones; in checked studies, under half of the deficit traces to unresolved V genes, and the cause of the others is not known. For this sample there are about 92,000 clones; 70% to 90% appear just once. The leading ten clones occupy 15% to 18% of the sample. The sample was blood, taken before dendritic cell vaccination. The receptors shown here come from a human donor with glioblastoma.

The rearrangement links TRBV29-1 to TRBJ2-3, with 8 bases fitting TRBD2. V was clipped by 7 bases and J by 0 bases; unmatched bases: 12. Germline values: CDR1 SQVTM, CDR2 ANQGSEA. The CDR3 runs 16 residues. In nucleotides, the CDR3 is TGCAGCGCAGGACTCGGACTAGCCCAGAGCACAGATACGCAGTATTTT. Encoded protein: CSAGLGLAQSTDTQYF.

The chain has TRBV5-1 and TRBJ2-6; the D is unclear. The V gene's germline CDR1 is SGHRS and CDR2 YFSETQ. Trimming took off 6 bases at V and 6 bases at J, with 4 bases between the two ends. The CDR3 is made up of 11 amino acids. In DNA, the CDR3 is TGCGCCAGCATCATGGCCAACGTCCTGACTTTC. Translating it yields CASIMANVLTF. Combining the CDR3 with reference TRBV5-1 and TRBJ2-6 gives the whole variable domain KAGVTQTPRYLIKTRGQQVTLSCSPISGHRSVSWYQQTPGQGLQFLFEYFSETQRNKGNFPGRFSGRQFSNSRSEMNVSTLELGDSALYLCASIMANVLTFGAGSRLTVL.

The chain combines TRBV5-1 with TRBJ1-3; D uncertain. V was shortened by 3 bases and J by 0 bases, with 16 bases between the two germline ends. Germline-derived CDR1 and CDR2 are SGHRS and YFSETQ. This CDR3 spans 17 amino acids. In nucleotides, the CDR3 is TGCGCCAGCAGCTGGGCTACGGACGGGAGCTCTGGAAACACCATATATTTT. It is translated as CASSWATDGSSGNTIYF. Together with reference TRBV5-1 and TRBJ1-3, the CDR3 gives the full variable domain: KAGVTQTPRYLIKTRGQQVTLSCSPISGHRSVSWYQQTPGQGLQFLFEYFSETQRNKGNFPGRFSGRQFSNSRSEMNVSTLELGDSALYLCASSWATDGSSGNTIYFGEGSWLTVV.

V usage is TRBV27 and J usage is TRBJ2-7, with TRBD1 identical over 7 bases. V shed 5 bases, J shed 4 bases, and the junction held 8 bases outside the gene matches. Germline loops: CDR1 MNHEY, CDR2 SMNVEV (reference sequence). CDR3 length equals 14 residues. Written as DNA, the CDR3 is TGTGCCAGCAGTCCGGACAGGTTGACGTACGAGCAGTACTTC. Its protein is CASSPDRLTYEQYF.

This clone was recorded once. The rearrangement links TRBV6-1 to TRBJ2-7; 10 bases line up with TRBD1. V shed 6 bases and J 5 bases; nucleotides not matched to a gene: 7. Germline CDR1 and CDR2: MNHNS and SASEGT. The CDR3 length is 14 residues. This CDR3 is CASSPRTGGNEQYF. The CDR3, as DNA: TGTGCCAGCAGCCCTCGGACAGGGGGTAACGAGCAGTACTTC.

The genes are TRBV7-9 and TRBJ2-7, with D perhaps TRBD2 (6 bases). Germline values: CDR1 SEHNR, CDR2 FQNEAQ (reference sequence). Trimming took 3 bases from V and 0 from J, leaving 21 bases between them. There are 18 residues in the CDR3. This CDR3 is CASSFPPGLTAPSYEQYF. CDR3 nucleotides: TGTGCCAGCAGCTTCCCCCCGGGACTGACAGCCCCCTCCTACGAGCAGTACTTC.

The rearrangement joins TRBV7-9 to TRBJ2-5; 7 bases match TRBD2. V was pared by 1 base and J by 3 bases, with 5 bases of the junction left unmatched. There are 15 residues in the CDR3. Germline assignment: CDR1 SEHNR and CDR2 FQNEAQ (reference sequence). DNA for the CDR3: TGTGCCAGCAGCTTAGGTCCGGCGGGGGAAGAGACCCAGTACTTC. Its protein product is CASSLGPAGEETQYF. Using reference TRBV7-9 and TRBJ2-5 for the parts outside the CDR3, the full variable domain is DTGVSQNPRHKITKRGQNVTFRCDPISEHNRLYWYRQTLGQGPEFLTYFQNEAQLEKSRLLSDRFSAERPKGSFSTLEIQRTEQGDSAMYLCASSLGPAGEETQYFGPGTRLLVL.

The rearrangement uses TRBV7-9 and TRBJ2-3; D not certain. The V gene's germline CDR1 is SEHNR and CDR2 FQNEAQ (reference sequence). CDR3 size: 16 residues. Trimming removed 5 bases from V and 5 bases from J, with 20 bases in between. The CDR3 sequence is CASSPSGVPRRDTQYF. The DNA for the CDR3 is TGTGCCAGCAGCCCGTCGGGTGTGCCACGTAGAGATACGCAGTATTTT.

This chain uses TRBV7-6 with TRBJ2-7; D remains unclear. The length of the CDR3 is 14 residues. Trimming took off 2 bases at V and 7 bases at J, with 15 bases between the two ends. Germline V gene data show CDR1 as SGHVS and CDR2 as FNYEAQ. The CDR3 nucleotides are TGTGCCAGCAGCTTAACGAGCTACCCTTTGGAGCAGTACTTC. This codes for CASSLTSYPLEQYF.